One sample yielded the 4 T cell receptor beta chains listed below, sequenced in a study of shared clonotypes between healthy human individuals (dated by TCRdb to 2020 to 2022). The library was made by the immunoSEQ multiplex PCR assay. The clones in this table, taken by TCRdb from immuneACCESS, are in-frame only. Not every clone is retained; where verified, under half of the shortfall comes from an unresolved V gene, and the cause of the rest is unknown. For this sample the table gives roughly 1,100,000 clones, of which under 80% were detected only once. The ten top clones hold 1.2% to 1.5% of the sample. Sequencing was done on a sample of memory CD4+ T cells sorted from blood. What this sample's cell subset or site label stands for: CD45RA-negative fraction. These receptors were taken from a man between 18 and 35 years old in good health.

The chain carries TRBV14 and TRBJ2-1; a weak D match, TRBD2 (6 bases). The V and J ends lost 1 base and 0 bases respectively, with 7 bases between them. The germline V gene has CDR1 SGHDN and CDR2 FVKESK. The CDR3 covers 15 residues. The CDR3, as DNA: TGTGCCAGCAGCCAAGGACTAGTCTCCTACAATGAGCAGTTCTTC. Amino acids: CASSQGLVSYNEQFF.

As to this clone: The same CDR3 can be traced to other DNA sequences in this sample. The chain employs TRBV5-1 and TRBJ2-5; D is undetermined. The CDR3 spans 11 residues. The germline V gene encodes CDR1 SGHRS and CDR2 YFSETQ. The V and J ends lost 2 bases and 4 bases respectively, with 3 bases between them. The DNA of the CDR3 is TGCGCCAGCAGCTTCCGAGAGACCCAGTACTTC. Translating it yields CASSFRETQYF.

The CDR3 nucleotides read TGTGCCATCAGTGAGTCAATAGCGGAGGTCAGGGATACGCAGTATTTT. Protein product: CAISESIAEVRDTQYF. The chain recombines TRBV10-3 with TRBJ2-3; the D gene is possibly TRBD2 (6 bases). CDR1 is ENHRY and CDR2 is SYGVKD in the germline V gene. The CDR3 contains 16 residues. Trimming removed 0 bases from V and 6 bases from J, with 16 bases in between.

V usage is TRBV25-1 and J usage is TRBJ2-5; D gene ambiguous. V was pared by 3 bases and J by 7 bases, with 3 bases between. Germline V gene lookup returns CDR1 MGHDK and CDR2 SYGVNS. The CDR3 contains 10 residues. The CDR3 DNA reads TGTGCCAGCAGTGATATGACCCAGTACTTC. It yields the protein CASSDMTQYF.